This T cell receptor (beta chain) was sequenced in a study of cytomegalovirus exposure and HLA in healthy donors. The overall study: In an early release, HLA-typed donors contributed approximately 80 million unique TCR sequences. Study conclusions and caveats: Later work found that TCR association rates differed between HLA loci; DRB1 had the most and HLA-C the fewest.

This CDR3 spans 14 amino acids. Germline trimming cut 7 bases from V and 6 bases from J; bases unmatched to any gene: 8. Germline assignment: CDR1 LNHDA and CDR2 SQIVND (reference sequence). 13 Jbeta primers and 60 Vbeta primers were used for the PCR. The method was immunoSEQ multiplex PCR; TCRdb's version includes in-frame clones alone and lacks a portion of them. This table holds about 43,000 clones, about 80% found once. Note on this clone: Its antigen is not identified.

The clonotype was recovered from a man aged 25 to 45 in good health and CMV-seronegative. Sequencing was done on a sample of PBMCs. The V call is TRBV19, the J call TRBJ2-2; 7 bases line up with TRBD1. The CDR3 is CASKPGQLPGELFF. CDR3 DNA: TGTGCCAGTAAACCGGGACAGTTGCCCGGGGAGCTGTTTTTT.